This T cell receptor (beta chain) emerged from a study of CD8 T cells in ankylosing spondylitis. MiXCR, applied by TCRdb to the 5' RACE reads, yields one record per CDR3 protein. The sample shows roughly 150,000 distinct CDR3 sequences, 6% to 8% of them seen only once. Findings of the study overall: The authors found the disease-linked clones to be CD8+ and relatively rare in peripheral blood. Ankylosing spondylitis blood appeared to carry a characteristic TCR beta motif of several highly homologous variants. Reportedly, significant enrichment of disease-linked clones occurred in matched ankylosing spondylitis synovial fluid.

Worth noting for this clonotype: Its cognate antigen is unknown.

J was trimmed by 7 bases and V by 5 bases; bases with no gene match: 3. The CDR3 is made up of 13 amino acids. J is TRBJ2-2 and V is TRBV12-3 or TRBV12-4; 8 bases fit TRBD1. Specimen: blood, either unsorted or a sorted T cell fraction (not recorded which). This TCR was recovered from a female donor with ankylosing spondylitis or in good health (not recorded which). This chain's CDR3 is CASSQGTGGELFF. CDR3 coding DNA: TGTGCCAGCAGTCAGGGGACAGGCGGGGAGCTGTTTTTT.